The present T cell receptor beta chain was sequenced within a study of shared clonotypes between healthy human individuals (dated by TCRdb to about 2020). Regarding the research as a whole: Two women and a few men aged 18 to 49 years were included in the cohort. For each donor, CD4 naive and CD4 memory were each run on three plates, CD8 naive on two plates, and CD8 memory on one plate. The study deeply sequenced blood TCR repertoires of about 5 healthy adults to estimate repertoire size and the extent of clonotype sharing between individuals. Different laboratories and diverse techniques were used to prepare libraries and sequence TCR repertoires, to increase sequencing depth and limit assay-specific biases. Each donor's leukapheresis produced roughly between about 0.9 and 9.5 billion PBMCs.

Results and caveats for the whole study, not just this receptor: Based on pairwise subsampling, the degree of clonotype sharing among donors was expected to be affected by sequencing depth. Estimated clonotype richness was generally larger for naive than for memory subsets. When a handful of donors were compared, the shared fraction of clonotypes was about 5% for naive CD4, roughly 3.4% for naive CD8, 2% to 2.5% for memory CD4, and roughly 0.4% for memory CD8. Higher generation probabilities were observed for clonotypes shared by all four sorted-subset donors than for non-shared clonotypes. Because the study included a small number of donors, the genetic and exposure-history diversity represented was limited. Sampling was limited to blood, and TCR repertoires in tissue likely differ from TCR repertoires in blood. Even with the large sequencing depth, rarefaction of the sorted-subset datasets indicated that sequencing was incomplete.

Using the deep immunoSEQ assay, multiplex PCR amplified TCR CDR3 regions from genomic DNA. Extracted genomic DNA from each cell subset was spread evenly across all wells of several immunoSEQ 96-well plates, with each plate serving as a replicate. For sorted subsets, approximately 0.2 ug of genomic DNA, equivalent to 30,000 or so T cell genomes, went into each replicate PCR. Purified libraries were measured with a Qubit 3.0 fluorometer, size-checked on a Bioanalyzer 2100, and measured again with the KAPA Library Quantification kit. Every immunoSEQ 96-well plate was sequenced on a separate single-read 150-cycle Illumina NextSeq 550 flow cell. In the original analysis: Because the immunoSEQ output held only junctional sequences and lacked quality scores, the filtering could not match the filtering applied to full-length reads. Sequences were annotated with PyIR, a Python wrapper for IgBLAST v1.9, and V/J genes and CDR3 were assigned using IMGT germline references. Reads were removed for weak V/J assignments (E-value above 1e-6), missing CDR3, stop codons, out-of-frame junctions, or ambiguous translated residues. A V3J clonotype was defined by an identical inferred V gene, J gene, and CDR3 amino acid sequence. Percentage overlap between repertoires was calculated by dividing the number of shared unique clonotypes by the size of the smaller repertoire. Three approaches were used to assess repertoire richness: RTK rarefaction, the Chao1 estimator, and Recon v2.1 estimates of unobserved clonotypes. OLGA was used to compute generation probabilities for all TCRbeta clonotypes that the gDNA method yielded from a few donors. TCRdb limited this immuneACCESS table to in-frame rearrangements with V and J called. A share of clones is missing; checked studies link under half to unresolved V genes, and the rest is unexplained. Clonal size and the V and J genes are those of that table, whereas D and trimming came from the DNA. This sample lists some 2,400,000 clones; 90% to 96% were detected once. The ten most abundant clones make up approximately 0.13% of the sample.

CDR1 is given as MNHEY and CDR2 as SVGAGI, both from the germline V gene. The V and J ends are trimmed by 8 bases and 3 bases, leaving 14 bases between them. Reading from cysteine to phenylalanine, the CDR3 counts 14 amino acids. The only DNA kept is the CDR3, 42 bases in frame from the first base. Remarks on this clone: There is no known antigen for this receptor. The record has no base qualities; no much larger clone is one base away.

The donors were healthy, HIV-negative adults who had no recently reported acute infections or vaccinations. All donors were Caucasian adults living in Nashville, Tennessee, USA. Magnetic negative selection was used to enrich CD4+ T cells, after which naive cells were positively selected on CD45RA and the negative fraction became the memory subset. Blood was collected by leukapheresis, and PBMCs were isolated by Ficoll-Histopaque density gradient centrifugation and then cryopreserved in liquid nitrogen vapor phase. Analytical flow cytometry was used to check the purity and quantity of every magnetically sorted T cell population. Each sorted fraction had its genomic DNA isolated and then quantified by UV absorbance on a Nanodrop 2000c.

The sequence is built from TRBV6-5 and TRBJ2-1; matching of 6 bases hints at TRBD2 as the D gene. The TCR originated in a young man in good health. Sequenced input: naive CD4+ T cells sorted from blood. The cell subset or site label, read with the paper, signifies: CD45RA+ positively selected. The nucleotide sequence is TGTGCCAGCGAGGTCGGCGGGAACTACAATGAGCAGTTCTTC. It codes for CASEVGGNYNEQFF.